This entry concerns a single T cell receptor beta chain. The entry originates in a study of blood T cell repertoires in COVID-19. For the study at large: Samples taken during acute and convalescent COVID-19 were collected in the United States, Italy and Spain. T cells, B-cell-depleted T cells, or PBMCs supplied cDNA or gDNA.

Per the original data handling: Amplified reference gene primers provided the basis for estimating nucleated cell counts. Sequencing used immunoSEQ multiplex PCR; TCRdb keeps in-frame clones, though not all of them. The V and J calls and clone size are taken from that table; D and trimming were inferred from the DNA. The sample has about 130,000 clones; approximately 83% are singletons. The CDR3 has 13 amino acids. The germline V and J ends were trimmed by 5 bases and 1 base, with 7 bases remaining between them. Germline V gives CDR1 SEHNR, CDR2 FQNEAQ (reference sequence). This sequence was found in a woman aged 50 to 60 who had recovered from COVID-19. The sequenced material came from peripheral blood. The V gene is TRBV7-9, the J gene TRBJ2-3; D is undetermined. Here the CDR3 reads CASSPPGTDTQYF. The CDR3 DNA reads TGTGCCAGCAGCCCACCGGGCACAGATACGCAGTATTTT.